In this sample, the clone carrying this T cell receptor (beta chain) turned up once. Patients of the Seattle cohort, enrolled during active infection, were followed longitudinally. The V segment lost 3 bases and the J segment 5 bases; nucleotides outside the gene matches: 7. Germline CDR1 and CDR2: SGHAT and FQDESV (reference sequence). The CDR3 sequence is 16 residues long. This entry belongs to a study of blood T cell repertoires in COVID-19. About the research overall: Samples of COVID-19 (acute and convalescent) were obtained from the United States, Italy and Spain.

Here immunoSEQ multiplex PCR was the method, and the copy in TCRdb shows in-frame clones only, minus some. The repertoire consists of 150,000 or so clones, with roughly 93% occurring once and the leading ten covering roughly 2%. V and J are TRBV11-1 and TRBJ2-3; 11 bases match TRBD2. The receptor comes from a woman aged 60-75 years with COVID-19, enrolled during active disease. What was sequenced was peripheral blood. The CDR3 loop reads CASSFFLAGGVDTQYF. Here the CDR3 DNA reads TGTGCCAGCAGCTTTTTTCTAGCGGGGGGCGTAGATACGCAGTATTTT.